Listed below are T cell receptor beta chains from one sample, sequenced in a study of T cell clones after liver transplantation. Sequencing used immunoSEQ multiplex PCR; TCRdb keeps in-frame clones, though not all of them. The repertoire holds just under 60,000 clones, roughly 70% seen once, with 2.5% to 3% in the top ten. The sequences come from CD4+ T cells from blood, collected at the approximately 16-month timepoint. These receptors originate from a human patient who received a liver transplant. Among the T cells, some may be from the graft donor. Both conserved end residues are part of each CDR3. The D gene is left open where the match is weak. Clone sizes are given selectively: once, few, many, or a class where the clone is expanded.

CDR3aa,CDR3nt,abundance,v_gene,j_gene,d_gene
CASSLAPPGTGEETQYF,TGCGCCAGCAGCTTGGCCCCCCCCGGGACGGGGGAAGAGACCCAGTACTTC,.,TRBV5-1,TRBJ2-5,.
CASSVGTLGINEQFF,TGTGCCAGCAGCGTCGGCACCCTAGGAATCAATGAGCAGTTCTTC,.,TRBV9,TRBJ2-1,.
CAISELRAGYTF,TGTGCCATCAGTGAGTTAAGGGCTGGCTACACCTTC,few,TRBV10-3,TRBJ1-2,.
CASSSLAGSSRYEQFF,TGCGCCAGCAGTTCCTTAGCGGGATCGTCTAGGTATGAGCAGTTCTTC,.,TRBV10-1,TRBJ2-1,TRBD2
CASSVQANEKLFF,TGTGCCAGCAGTGTACAAGCTAATGAAAAACTGTTTTTT,once,TRBV2,TRBJ1-4,.
CASSSGDTDTQYF,TGTGCCAGCAGTTCAGGTGACACAGATACGCAGTATTTT,.,TRBV28,TRBJ2-3,.
CASSKDQGRGTEAFF,TGTGCCAGCAGCAAAGACCAGGGGCGGGGCACTGAAGCTTTCTTT,.,TRBV21-1,TRBJ1-1,.
CASSIRGTSETQYF,TGTGCCAGTAGTATAAGAGGGACTTCGGAGACCCAGTACTTC,.,TRBV19,TRBJ2-5,.
CARSLSYETSGEDTQYF,TGTGCCAGAAGCTTGTCCTATGAGACTAGCGGGGAAGATACGCAGTATTTT,.,TRBV5-3,TRBJ2-3,TRBD2
CASNLPTGRIKGYEQYF,TGTGCCAGCAACTTACCCACAGGTAGAATAAAAGGCTACGAGCAGTACTTC,.,TRBV2,TRBJ2-7,.
CASRRDRGNSGYTF,TGTGCCAGCAGGAGGGACAGGGGTAACTCTGGCTACACCTTC,.,TRBV2,TRBJ1-2,TRBD1
CASGWNKNTGELFF,TGTGCCAGCGGATGGAACAAGAACACCGGGGAGCTGTTTTTT,.,TRBV28,TRBJ2-2,.
CASSLQHSGNTIYF,TGTGCCAGCAGCTTGCAGCACTCTGGAAACACCATATATTTT,.,TRBV5-4,TRBJ1-3,.
CASSVDSRYNSPLHF,TGCGCCAGCAGCGTGGACAGCCGTTATAATTCACCCCTCCACTTT,once,TRBV5-1,TRBJ1-6,.
CATSTSWGLENQPQHF,TGTGCCACCAGCACCTCTTGGGGGCTTGAGAATCAGCCCCAGCATTTT,.,TRBV15,TRBJ1-5,.
CASSELDRGFEYF,TGTGCCAGCAGTGAATTAGACAGGGGTTTCGAGTACTTC,few,TRBV6-1,TRBJ2-7,TRBD1
CASSVGTGWEDTIYF,TGTGCCAGCAGCGTCGGGACAGGGTGGGAGGACACCATATATTTT,.,TRBV9,TRBJ1-3,TRBD1
CASRMGGTGELFF,TGTGCCAGCAGAATGGGGGGAACCGGGGAGCTGTTTTTT,.,TRBV28,TRBJ2-2,.
CASSEVYEQYF,TGTGCCAGCAGCGAGGTATACGAGCAGTACTTC,.,TRBV2,TRBJ2-7,.
CASSPNKAGGLEQYF,TGTGCCAGCAGTCCCAACAAGGCAGGGGGGCTCGAGCAGTACTTC,.,TRBV27,TRBJ2-7,.
CASKAGLGNTIYF,TGTGCCAGTAAAGCAGGGCTCGGAAACACCATATATTTT,.,TRBV18,TRBJ1-3,.
CASSKTSTDTQYF,TGTGCCAGCAGCAAAACTAGCACAGATACGCAGTATTTT,once,TRBV7-2,TRBJ2-3,.
CASSGPGLTNEKLFF,TGTGCCAGTAGTGGGCCAGGTCTAACTAATGAAAAACTGTTTTTT,.,TRBV19,TRBJ1-4,.
CASSPQVDSGANVLTF,TGTGCCAGCAGCCCACAGGTTGACTCTGGGGCCAACGTCCTGACTTTC,few,TRBV11-2,TRBJ2-6,.
CASSPLEEAFF,TGTGCCAGCTCACCCCTGGAAGAAGCTTTCTTT,.,TRBV18,TRBJ1-1,.
CSGIRGEAEAFF,TGCAGCGGTATCAGGGGGGAGGCTGAAGCTTTCTTT,.,TRBV29-1,TRBJ1-1,TRBD1
CAWSVAGPDTQYF,TGTGCCTGGAGTGTAGCAGGGCCAGATACGCAGTATTTT,.,TRBV30,TRBJ2-3,.
CASRDPGLRNQPQHF,TGTGCCAGCAGGGACCCGGGTCTCCGAAATCAGCCCCAGCATTTT,.,TRBV28,TRBJ1-5,.
CATSRGGQGRGNEQFF,TGTGCCACCAGCAGGGGAGGACAGGGACGGGGCAATGAGCAGTTCTTC,.,TRBV15,TRBJ2-1,TRBD1
CASSALAGTNTGELFF,TGTGCCAGCAGCGCGCTAGCGGGGACCAACACCGGGGAGCTGTTTTTT,many,TRBV11-3,TRBJ2-2,TRBD2
CASSRQGGSYEQYF,TGTGCCAGCAGCCGACAGGGGGGCAGCTACGAGCAGTACTTC,.,TRBV5-4,TRBJ2-7,TRBD1
CASTLDWGAKNQPQHF,TGTGCCAGCACACTAGATTGGGGGGCCAAGAATCAGCCCCAGCATTTT,few,TRBV19,TRBJ1-5,.
CASSQEVQGYGYTF,TGCGCCAGCAGCCAAGAAGTTCAGGGCTATGGCTACACCTTC,.,TRBV4-1,TRBJ1-2,.
CASSRDRNEKLFF,TGTGCCAGCAGTCGGGACCGGAATGAAAAACTGTTTTTT,once,TRBV6-1,TRBJ1-4,.
CASSFSGGMETQYF,TGTGCCAGCAGTTTTAGCGGGGGAATGGAGACCCAGTACTTC,.,TRBV6-5,TRBJ2-5,TRBD2
CASSPGDYNEQFF,TGTGCCAGTAGTCCGGGGGACTACAATGAGCAGTTCTTC,.,TRBV19,TRBJ2-1,.
CSVGGTTALYEQYF,TGCAGCGTTGGAGGGACTACGGCCCTCTACGAGCAGTACTTC,.,TRBV29-1,TRBJ2-7,TRBD2
CASSLVVGGDTDTQYF,TGTGCCAGCAGCTTAGTTGTGGGAGGGGACACAGATACGCAGTATTTT,.,TRBV7-8,TRBJ2-3,TRBD2
CASSFGQGREKLFF,TGTGCCAGCAGTTTCGGGCAGGGTCGGGAAAAACTGTTTTTT,few,TRBV28,TRBJ1-4,.
CASSLLAGTELFF,TGTGCCAGCAGCTTGCTAGCGGGTACAGAGCTGTTTTTT,few,TRBV5-6,TRBJ2-2,TRBD2
CASSVGTGGSSNQPQHF,TGTGCCAGCAGTGTAGGGACAGGGGGCAGCAGCAATCAGCCCCAGCATTTT,few,TRBV2,TRBJ1-5,TRBD1
CASSLDGTGVFEQYF,TGCGCCAGCAGCTTGGACGGGACAGGGGTATTCGAGCAGTACTTC,few,TRBV5-1,TRBJ2-7,TRBD1
CASSRAGTGKFQPQHF,TGTGCCAGCAGTAGAGCCGGGACAGGGAAATTTCAGCCCCAGCATTTT,.,TRBV28,TRBJ1-5,TRBD1
CASSEFGRTAEAFF,TGTGCCAGCAGTGAATTTGGTCGGACAGCTGAAGCTTTCTTT,.,TRBV6-1,TRBJ1-1,.
CASSLGEGLASLSTDTQYF,TGTGCCAGCAGCTTAGGGGAGGGACTAGCTTCCCTGAGCACAGATACGCAGTATTTT,.,TRBV7-9,TRBJ2-3,TRBD2
CSVGVEAFF,TGCAGCGTTGGGGTGGAAGCTTTCTTT,.,TRBV29-1,TRBJ1-1,.
CAWSVYPGDYQPQHF,TGTGCCTGGAGTGTTTACCCAGGGGATTATCAGCCCCAGCATTTT,.,TRBV30,TRBJ1-5,.
CTSGSRAVNQPQHF,TGCACCAGCGGGTCCCGGGCAGTAAATCAGCCCCAGCATTTT,.,TRBV1,TRBJ1-5,.
CASSLGSLTSGETQYF,TGCGCCAGCAGCTTGGGGTCCTTGACTAGCGGAGAGACCCAGTACTTC,.,TRBV5-1,TRBJ2-5,TRBD2